This T cell receptor beta chain was identified during a study of T cells after yellow fever vaccination. Findings of the study overall: Only a minor proportion of clonotypes was detected across both CD4 and CD8 compartments.

The germline V and J ends were trimmed by 5 bases and 5 bases, with 12 bases remaining between them. Germline CDR1 reads SGHAT; CDR2 reads FQNNGV. The CDR3 sequence is 13 residues long. TCRdb processed the 5' RACE reads anew with MiXCR; each CDR3 protein has one entry. Among about 260,000 distinct CDR3 sequences, 5.2% were seen once, and the ten largest hold roughly 3.5%. This clonotype was observed at least ten times. As yet, its antigen is unknown. The chain has TRBV11-2 and TRBJ2-5; D is perhaps TRBD2 (5 bases). Sequenced here: CD4+ T cells sorted from PBMCs, sampled on the day of the yellow fever booster vaccination. The source is a man aged 18 to 29 who received the YFV17D yellow fever vaccine. The CDR3 sequence: CASSRGVVETQYF. CDR3 nucleotide sequence: TGTGCCAGCAGCCGGGGAGTAGTCGAGACCCAGTACTTC.